One sample yielded the 8 T cell receptor beta chains listed below, sequenced in a study of CD8 T cells in ankylosing spondylitis. TCRdb recomputed calls from the 5' RACE reads with MiXCR, one row per CDR3 protein. The profile shows some 95,000 distinct CDR3 sequences, about 9% of them singletons. The sequencing input was blood, either unsorted or a sorted T cell fraction (not recorded which). The receptors were gathered from a male donor with ankylosing spondylitis or in good health (not recorded which).

The gene calls are TRBV28 and TRBJ1-4; weak D call: TRBD1 (5 bases). Trimming stripped 6 bases from V and 8 bases from J, with 19 bases between. Germline CDR1 MDHEN, CDR2 SYDVKM. The CDR3 contains 15 residues. The CDR3 spells CASSYRGGLLEKLFF. The CDR3 DNA follows: TGTGCCAGCAGCTATCGGGGCGGCCTTTTAGAAAAACTGTTTTTT.

This clonotype was picked up many times. This sequence joins TRBV6-1 and TRBJ2-3; no definite D call. Per the germline V gene, CDR1 is MNHNS and CDR2 is SASEGT. V dropped 7 bases and J dropped 2 bases, with 10 bases sitting between them. CDR3 length equals 13 residues. In DNA, the CDR3 is TGTGCCAGCACCACAGCGTACACAGATACGCAGTATTTT. This codes for CASTTAYTDTQYF.

Ten or more counts support this clonotype. The chain employs TRBV3-1 and TRBJ1-6; the match to TRBD1 covers 7 bases. After removal of 6 bases from V and 14 bases from J, the junction contained 10 bases not matched to a gene. Germline V gene data show CDR1 as LGHDT and CDR2 as YNNKEL (reference sequence). This CDR3 is 13 amino acids long. The CDR3, as DNA: TGTGCCAGCAGAGCAACAGGGGACGGGACCCTCCACTTT. This codes for CASRATGDGTLHF.

There are many counts of this clonotype. V usage is TRBV12-3 or TRBV12-4 and J usage is TRBJ2-1, with 10 bases that match TRBD2. The V and J ends lost 10 bases and 6 bases, in that order; junction bases with no gene match: 9. CDR3 size: 14 residues. CDR3 amino acids: CATPGLAGVNEQFF. CDR3 DNA: TGTGCCACGCCAGGGCTAGCGGGGGTCAATGAGCAGTTCTTC.

This clonotype was seen more than once but under ten times. The chain couples TRBV7-2 to TRBJ2-3, with 11 bases fitting TRBD2. V dropped 0 bases and J dropped 8; count of bases not matched to a gene: 7. This CDR3 has 16 amino acids. Germline V gene data show CDR1 as SGHTA and CDR2 as FQGNSA. The CDR3 DNA follows: TGTGCCAGCAGCTTAGCGACTAGCGGGGCCCCTTTTACGCAGTATTTT. Residues: CASSLATSGAPFTQYF. The full variable domain, completed using reference TRBV7-2 and TRBJ2-3, is GAGVSQSPSNKVTEKGKDVELRCDPISGHTALYWYRQSLGQGLEFLIYFQGNSAPDKSGLPSDRFSAERTGGSVSTLTIQRTQQEDSAVYLCASSLATSGAPFTQYFGPGTRLTVL.

Notes on this clonotype: A much larger clone differs by one base, so this may be a read error. J is TRBJ2-4 and V is TRBV20-1; TRBD1 aligns across 8 bases. The CDR3 totals 16 residues. CDR1 and CDR2 from the germline V gene are DFQATT and SNEGSKA (reference sequence). This CDR3 reads CCAPSGTGKAKNIQYF. CDR3 nucleotides: TGCTGTGCTCCATCAGGGACAGGAAAAGCCAAAAACATTCAGTACTTC.

The sample holds many counts of this clonotype. The gene calls are TRBV29-1 and TRBJ2-7; D unresolved. The germline V gene has CDR1 SQVTM and CDR2 ANQGSEA. This CDR3 region has 13 residues. V gave up 3 bases and J gave up 2 bases, with 11 bases separating them. CDR3 sequence reads: CSVEVRQTYEQYF. The CDR3 coding sequence is TGCAGCGTTGAGGTTAGGCAGACCTACGAGCAGTACTTC.

This clonotype was observed a handful of times. The V gene is TRBV11-2, the J gene TRBJ2-7, with 9 positions matching TRBD1. The CDR3 loop spans 14 amino acids. Germline V gene lookup returns CDR1 SGHAT and CDR2 FQNNGV. Trimming at V came to 7 bases and at J to 3 bases, leaving 7 bases not matched to a gene. For the CDR3, the DNA is TGTGCCAGCACCCTACCGGGACAGGGCTACGAGCAGTACTTC. It yields the protein CASTLPGQGYEQYF.